This T cell receptor beta chain was profiled in a study of blood T cell repertoires in COVID-19. About the research overall: Samples taken during acute and convalescent COVID-19 were collected in the United States, Italy and Spain. From T cells, B-cell-depleted T cells, or PBMCs came the material, which was cDNA or gDNA.

Germline V gene data show CDR1 as SGHTA and CDR2 as FQGNSA. V shed 5 bases, J shed 4 bases, and the junction held 10 bases outside the gene matches. The CDR3 runs 16 residues. As handled by the study authors: How many nucleated cells were present was estimated from reference gene primer amplification. Profiled with immunoSEQ multiplex PCR; TCRdb holds only in-frame clones, not every one. That table is the source of V, J and clone size, and D and trimming were worked out from the DNA. The sample yields around 19,000 clones, 81% seen once. The sequenced sample consisted of peripheral blood. This receptor was obtained from a man aged 35 to 55 with active or convalescent COVID-19. This chain links TRBV7-2 with TRBJ1-5; 8 bases fit TRBD1. The DNA of the CDR3 is TGTGCCAGCAGCCCCGGGACAGGCGCTGGGAATCAGCCCCAGCATTTT. Its protein product is CASSPGTGAGNQPQHF.